The 24 T cell receptor beta chains given below trace back to one sample, sequenced in a study of T cells after yellow fever vaccination. TCRdb reprocessed the 5' RACE reads via MiXCR and lists one record per CDR3 protein. The table has roughly 45,000 distinct CDR3 sequences, more than 6% seen once. The sequences come from PBMCs, either bulk or a sorted T-cell subset (CD4+, CD8+, memory, or dextramer-sorted; not recorded which), collected 45 days after the yellow fever booster vaccination. These receptors originate from a man in his thirties or forties who received the YFV17D yellow fever vaccine.

At least ten counts were recorded for this clonotype. V gene TRBV7-9 combines with J gene TRBJ2-1; D is possibly TRBD2 (5 bases). This CDR3 region has 14 residues. Germline values: CDR1 SEHNR, CDR2 FQNEAQ (reference sequence). Trimming left V 5 bases short and J 4 bases short, with 12 bases between. The CDR3 DNA follows: TGTGCCAGCAGCCCGCGAGGGCGGTACAATGAGCAGTTCTTC. Translating gives CASSPRGRYNEQFF.

This clonotype was picked up many times. This sequence joins TRBV3-1 and TRBJ2-3; 7 nucleotides agree with TRBD2. Unmatched junction bases numbered 5, after V lost 6 bases and J lost 5 bases. The CDR3 loop spans 13 amino acids. Germline V lookup: CDR1 LGHDT, CDR2 YNNKEL (reference sequence). CDR3 amino acids: CASRTRGVDTQYF. CDR3 sequence (DNA): TGTGCCAGCAGGACCCGGGGGGTAGATACGCAGTATTTT.

This clonotype has ten or more counts. The rearrangement links TRBV24-1 to TRBJ2-1; 8 bases line up with TRBD2. The CDR3 sequence is 16 residues long. With 9 bases clipped from V and 3 bases from J, the junction kept 12 bases outside the gene matches. The V gene's germline CDR1 is KGHDR and CDR2 SFDVKD. This CDR3 is CATSRGGSGDYNEQFF. The CDR3, as DNA: TGTGCCACCTCTCGGGGGGGTAGCGGGGACTACAATGAGCAGTTCTTC.

This clonotype was found many times. The chain is built from TRBV30 and TRBJ1-6; D not certain. Germline CDR1 and CDR2: GTSNPN and SVGIG (reference sequence). This CDR3 has 14 residues. Trimming removed 0 bases at V and 13 bases at J, with 16 bases between. The CDR3 nucleotides read TGTGCCTGGAGTGTACGGCAGCCTGCTCAGCCCCTCCACTTT. Its translation is CAWSVRQPAQPLHF.

This clonotype has at least ten counts. The chain joins TRBV20-1 to TRBJ1-2; D is unclear. This CDR3 is built from 11 residues. Trimming removed 4 bases at V and 4 bases at J, with 7 bases between. Germline V CDR1 and CDR2: DFQATT, SNEGSKA (reference sequence). DNA for the CDR3: TGCAGTGCTAACATCGCCTATGGCTACACCTTC. Amino acid sequence: CSANIAYGYTF.

This clonotype was seen once. Possible read error: a much larger clone is one base away. The rearrangement links TRBV20-1 to TRBJ1-6; weak D call: TRBD1 (6 bases). The CDR3 spans 14 residues. Trimming pared 3 bases from V and 9 bases from J, leaving 15 bases between. Germline CDR1 and CDR2: DFQATT and SNEGSKA (reference sequence). CDR3 sequence (DNA): TGCAGTGCTAGTGATGTACAGGGTCGTTCACCCCTCCACTTT. Amino acids: CSASDVQGRSPLHF.

This clonotype was found many times. The CDR3: CASSSGAYGYTF. The CDR3 DNA reads TGTGCCAGCAGTTCCGGAGCCTATGGCTACACCTTC. V and J are TRBV27 and TRBJ1-2; D not certain. This CDR3 contains 12 residues. CDR1 and CDR2 (germline): MNHEY, SMNVEV (reference sequence). V gave up 4 bases and J gave up 4 bases, with 7 bases separating them.

This clonotype showed up many times. The chain uses TRBV7-2 and TRBJ1-3, with TRBD1 as a possible D gene (5 bases). This CDR3 has 14 amino acids. From germline, CDR1 is SGHTA and CDR2 FQGNSA. V was trimmed by 3 bases and J by 2 bases, leaving 8 bases between them. The CDR3 here is CASSFSGPGNTIYF. DNA of the CDR3: TGTGCCAGCAGCTTTTCAGGGCCTGGAAACACCATATATTTT.

Note on this clonotype: A much larger clone lies one base from this, so it may be a read error. This chain uses TRBV6-2 or TRBV6-3 with TRBJ2-1; 10 bases map to TRBD2. Germline V lookup: CDR1 MNHEY, CDR2 SVGEGT. This CDR3 has 16 residues. CDR3 region: CASSLLAGRPYNEQLF. CDR3 bases: TGTGCCAGCAGTTTACTAGCGGGGCGCCCCTACAATGAGCAGCTCTTC.

In its sample, this clonotype was seen many times. The chain couples TRBV20-1 to TRBJ2-1; TRBD2 matches at 11 bases. This CDR3 is 14 amino acids long. Germline V gives CDR1 DFQATT, CDR2 SNEGSKA (reference sequence). V trimming: 5 bases; J trimming: 7 bases; junction bases outside the gene matches: 7. The CDR3 region is CSAPLAGGRNEQFF. The CDR3 DNA sequence: TGCAGTGCTCCATTAGCGGGAGGGCGGAATGAGCAGTTCTTC.

A remark on this clonotype: An end of the junction does not agree with germline; a read error may underlie this. The genes are TRBV5-5 and TRBJ2-3, with D possibly matching TRBD1 (6 bases). CDR1 SGHKS and CDR2 YYEKEE come from the germline V gene (reference sequence). The CDR3 loop spans 13 amino acids. CDR3 nucleotide sequence: TGTGCCTGCAGCAGGGGACCCATAGATACGCAGTATTTT. This translates into CACSRGPIDTQYF.

This clonotype has at least ten counts. This chain joins TRBV11-2 and TRBJ2-7; 9 nucleotides line up with TRBD2. Germline loops: CDR1 SGHAT, CDR2 FQNNGV. This CDR3 region has 15 residues. Unmatched junction bases numbered 12, after V lost 0 bases and J lost 12 bases. The CDR3 region has the DNA TGTGCCAGCAGCTTAGATTTAGCGGGAGCAAGCCCGCGGTACTTC. Its translation is CASSLDLAGASPRYF.

The sample holds many counts of this clonotype. The CDR3 loop reads CSASYRGGSGNTIYF. For the CDR3, the DNA is TGCAGTGCTAGTTATAGGGGAGGATCTGGAAACACCATATATTTT. The rearrangement uses TRBV20-1 and TRBJ1-3, with D maybe TRBD1 (5 bases). This CDR3 region has 15 residues. From germline, CDR1 is DFQATT and CDR2 SNEGSKA (reference sequence). Trimming shortened V by 3 bases and J by 1 base, and 13 bases separated the two germline ends.

This clonotype was recorded many times. This chain links TRBV20-1 with TRBJ2-1; 10 nucleotides agree with TRBD2. CDR3 length: 17 amino acids. Germline loops: CDR1 DFQATT, CDR2 SNEGSKA (reference sequence). V dropped 3 bases and J dropped 1; count of bases not matched to a gene: 9. The CDR3 is CSASLLAGAGSYNEQFF. DNA for the CDR3: TGCAGTGCTAGTCTTCTAGCGGGAGCTGGTTCCTACAATGAGCAGTTCTTC.

The chain uses TRBV20-1 and TRBJ2-7, with a possible D match to TRBD2 (5 bases). Trimming removed 6 bases at V and 2 bases at J, with 20 bases between. The CDR3 extends over 15 amino acids. CDR1 DFQATT and CDR2 SNEGSKA come from the germline V gene (reference sequence). The CDR3 DNA is TGCAGTGCCGAACCCGGGAAAGGAGAAGCCTACGAGCAGTACTTC. Its protein is CSAEPGKGEAYEQYF.

This clonotype occurred many times. The chain has TRBV10-3 and TRBJ2-2; D call uncertain. Germline V gene data show CDR1 as ENHRY and CDR2 as SYGVKD. V lost 8 bases, J lost 3 bases, and 7 bases lay in between. The CDR3 runs to 12 residues. The CDR3 sequence: CAIGEDTGELFF. The CDR3 DNA sequence: TGTGCCATCGGAGAGGACACCGGGGAGCTGTTTTTT.

By share, this clonotype ranks as medium-sized. The J gene is TRBJ1-1, the V gene TRBV7-6; the match to TRBD1 covers 7 bases. The CDR3 contains 14 residues. With 1 base clipped from V and 6 bases from J, the junction kept 5 bases outside the gene matches. Germline assignment: CDR1 SGHVS and CDR2 FNYEAQ. The CDR3 nucleotides read TGTGCCAGCAGCTTAGAGACCACAGGGGCTGAAGCTTTCTTT. This sequence encodes CASSLETTGAEAFF. Looking up the rest from reference TRBV7-6 and TRBJ1-1 gives the full variable domain: GAGVSQSPRYKVTKRGQDVALRCDPISGHVSLYWYRQALGQGPEFLTYFNYEAQQDKSGLPNDRFSAERPEGSISTLTIQRTEQRDSAMYRCASSLETTGAEAFFGQGTRLTVV.

About this clonotype itself: This sequence may be a read error, since a much larger clone differs from it by one base. V gene TRBV7-2 combines with J gene TRBJ2-5, with D possibly matching TRBD2 (6 bases). Germline CDR1 reads SGHTA; CDR2 reads FQGNSA. There are 11 residues in the CDR3. Trimming shortened V by 5 bases and J by 9 bases, and 10 bases separated the two germline ends. The CDR3 loop reads CASSIGEAQYF. CDR3 DNA: TGTGCCAGCAGCATAGGGGAGGCCCAGTACTTC.

This clonotype was detected a few times. One junction end does not reproduce the germline sequence, and a read error may be involved. This chain uses TRBV20-1 with TRBJ1-5; D is ambiguous. The CDR3 runs to 16 residues. Germline values: CDR1 DFQATT, CDR2 SNEGSKA (reference sequence). The CDR3 nucleotides read TGCTGTGCTAGAGACCACGCCCGGGGAGGCAATCAGCCCCAGCATTTT. This gives the protein CCARDHARGGNQPQHF.

The CDR3 sequence: CSGRQGVLTDTQYF. Written as DNA, the CDR3 is TGCAGCGGAAGACAGGGGGTATTGACAGATACGCAGTATTTT. The genes are TRBV29-1 and TRBJ2-3, with TRBD1 identical over 9 bases. CDR1 and CDR2 (germline): SQVTM, ANQGSEA. Losses at the gene ends were 7 bases for V and 3 bases for J; bases not matched to a gene: 8. CDR3 length: 14 residues.

This clonotype was found many times. The chain has TRBV20-1 and TRBJ2-1; D gene ambiguous. Trimming removed 6 bases at V and 9 bases at J, with 9 bases between. Germline lookup yields CDR1 DFQATT and CDR2 SNEGSKA (reference sequence). The CDR3 extends over 10 amino acids. The CDR3 reads CSALRIEQFF. The CDR3 nucleotides are TGCAGTGCCCTCCGCATTGAGCAGTTCTTC.

This clonotype was found a few times. This chain links TRBV7-2 with TRBJ2-1; D is uncertain. This CDR3 is 15 amino acids long. Germline V gene lookup returns CDR1 SGHTA and CDR2 FQGNSA. V was shortened by 4 bases and J by 0 bases, with 10 bases between the two germline ends. The chain's CDR3 is CASSSVRSSYNEQFF. CDR3 DNA sequence: TGTGCCAGCAGCTCCGTAAGGAGCTCCTACAATGAGCAGTTCTTC.

This clonotype has a count of ten or more. The rearrangement joins TRBV5-1 to TRBJ2-7; 8 nucleotides agree with TRBD1. The junction had 7 bases not matched to a gene; V was cut back by 5 bases and J by 3 bases. CDR3 length: 14 residues. Germline V gene sequence: CDR1 SGHRS, CDR2 YFSETQ. The CDR3 is CASRPGQELYEQYF. DNA for the CDR3: TGCGCCAGCAGACCGGGACAGGAGCTCTACGAGCAGTACTTC.

Worth noting for this clonotype: One junction end does not reproduce the germline sequence, and a read error may be involved. The chain links TRBV20-1 to TRBJ2-1, with a weak D call TRBD2 (5 bases). CDR1 DFQATT and CDR2 SNEGSKA come from the germline V gene (reference sequence). The CDR3 extends over 17 amino acids. The CDR3 nucleotides read TGCAGTGTTAGAGAAGATGAATGGCTAGCAGAAACCAATGAGCAGTTCTTC. It encodes CSVREDEWLAETNEQFF.